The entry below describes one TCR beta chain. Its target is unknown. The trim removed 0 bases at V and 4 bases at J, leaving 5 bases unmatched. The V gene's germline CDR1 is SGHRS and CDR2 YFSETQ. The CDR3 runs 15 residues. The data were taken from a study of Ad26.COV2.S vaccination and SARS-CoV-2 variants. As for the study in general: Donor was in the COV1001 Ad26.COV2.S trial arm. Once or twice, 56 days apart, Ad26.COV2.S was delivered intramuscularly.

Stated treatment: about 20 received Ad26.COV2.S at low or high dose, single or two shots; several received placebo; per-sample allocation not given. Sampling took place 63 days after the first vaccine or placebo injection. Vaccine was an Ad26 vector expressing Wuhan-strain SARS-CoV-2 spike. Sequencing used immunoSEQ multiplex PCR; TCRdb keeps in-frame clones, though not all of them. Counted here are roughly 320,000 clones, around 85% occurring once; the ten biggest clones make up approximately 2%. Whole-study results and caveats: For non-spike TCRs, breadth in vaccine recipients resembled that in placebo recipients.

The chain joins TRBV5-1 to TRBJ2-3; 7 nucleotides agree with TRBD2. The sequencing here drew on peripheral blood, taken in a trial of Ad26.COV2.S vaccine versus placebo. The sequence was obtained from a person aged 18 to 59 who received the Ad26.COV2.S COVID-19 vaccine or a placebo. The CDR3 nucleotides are TGCGCCAGCAGCTTGGAACGGGGGGTGGCAGATACGCAGTATTTT. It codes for CASSLERGVADTQYF. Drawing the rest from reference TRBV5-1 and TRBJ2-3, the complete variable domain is KAGVTQTPRYLIKTRGQQVTLSCSPISGHRSVSWYQQTPGQGLQFLFEYFSETQRNKGNFPGRFSGRQFSNSRSEMNVSTLELGDSALYLCASSLERGVADTQYFGPGTRLTVL.